This is a list of T cell receptor beta chains from one sample in a study of a mutant IDH1 vaccine in newly diagnosed glioma. Their antigen targets remain unknown. Assay used: immunoSEQ multiplex PCR; TCRdb lists only in-frame clones, some missing. The data contain about 34,000 clones, around nine tenths of them singletons. This sample comprised PBMCs, obtained from a glioma patient whose treatment included an IDH1 peptide vaccine. These receptor sequences come from a woman in her 30s with glioma. Both conserved end residues are part of each CDR3. D genes are given only for firm matches. Not all rows give a size; the values are once, few, many and, for expanded clones, a class.

>16|TRBJ1-6|TRBV25-1|TRBD1|NA
TGTGCCAGCAGTGAGGGCCGGGACAGGGATAATTCACCCCTCCACTTT
CASSEGRDRDNSPLHF
>14|TRBJ1-2|TRBV4-3|NA|NA
TGCGCCAGCAGCCAGTCAGTAGGCCCTCACGGCTACACCTTC
CASSQSVGPHGYTF
>19|TRBJ1-4|TRBV2|TRBD1|NA
TGTGCCAGCAGGAATCCGGGACAGGGTAGCCGGACAACTAATGAAAAACTGTTTTTT
CASRNPGQGSRTTNEKLFF
>15|TRBJ2-4|TRBV5-1|NA|once
TGCGCCAGCAGGCCAGCGAACCTAGCCAAAAACATTCAGTACTTC
CASRPANLAKNIQYF
>12|TRBJ2-3|TRBV12-5|NA|NA
TGTGCTAGTGGGGCCGTTCCAGATACGCAGTATTTT
CASGAVPDTQYF
>12|TRBJ2-1|TRBV6-6|TRBD2|NA
TGTGCCAGCAAGGGAGGGTCACGGGAGCAGTTCTTC
CASKGGSREQFF
>13|TRBJ2-7|TRBV5-6|TRBD1|NA
TGTGCCAGCAGGTACAGGGGTGGGTACGAGCAGTACTTC
CASRYRGGYEQYF
>14|TRBJ1-2|TRBV18|NA|NA
TGTGCCAGCTCACCGGGGGTGGATAACTATGGCTACACCTTC
CASSPGVDNYGYTF
>13|TRBJ2-1|TRBV5-1|NA|NA
TGCGCCAGCAGCTTTGGGGGGCCCCTGAGGCAGTTCTTC
CASSFGGPLRQFF
>16|TRBJ2-2|TRBV10-3|NA|NA
TGTGCCATCAGTGACCCCCCGTCGGGTGGCACCGGGGAGCTGTTTTTT
CAISDPPSGGTGELFF
>15|TRBJ1-3|TRBV2|NA|NA
TGTGCCAGCAGTCCTGGTCCCCTTCCCGGAAACACCATATATTTT
CASSPGPLPGNTIYF
>13|TRBJ1-6|TRBV6-6|NA|NA
TGTGCCAGCAAGGGTATGACGGGTTCACCCCTCCACTTT
CASKGMTGSPLHF
>15|TRBJ2-2|TRBV7-6|NA|NA
TGTGCCAGCAGCCACGCCCAAGTGAACACCGGGGAGCTGTTTTTT
CASSHAQVNTGELFF
>15|TRBJ2-3|TRBV5-5|NA|once
TGTGCCAGCAGCTCCACAGGGTCTGGCACAGATACGCAGTATTTT
CASSSTGSGTDTQYF
>14|TRBJ1-3|TRBV7-9|NA|NA
TGTGCCAGCAGCTTAGTAGGGGGTTATGAAACCATATATTTT
CASSLVGGYETIYF
>13|TRBJ2-2|TRBV9|NA|NA
TGTGCCAGCAGCGGAAGGCTCACCGGGGAGCTGTTTTTT
CASSGRLTGELFF
>15|TRBJ1-2|TRBV9|TRBD1|once
TGTGCCAGCAGCGCCCGGGACAGGGGCGGCTATGGCTACACCTTC
CASSARDRGGYGYTF
>13|TRBJ1-6|TRBV29-1|NA|NA
TGCAGCGTTGCTAACTCCTATAATTCACCCCTCCACTTT
CSVANSYNSPLHF
>15|TRBJ1-4|TRBV9|NA|NA
TGTGCCAGCAGCGTAGGGACGGCAACTAATGAAAAACTGTTTTTT
CASSVGTATNEKLFF
>14|TRBJ2-5|TRBV15|TRBD1|NA
TGTGCCACCAGACAGGGGTCAAGCAGAGAGACCCAGTACTTC
CATRQGSSRETQYF
>12|TRBJ2-7|TRBV29-1|NA|NA
TGCAGCGGCCGGGACTCATCCTACGAGCAGTACTTC
CSGRDSSYEQYF
>12|TRBJ1-2|TRBV2|NA|NA
TGTGCCACCATGAGCGGTGGCTATGGCTACACCTTC
CATMSGGYGYTF
>14|TRBJ1-1|TRBV29-1|NA|NA
TGCAGCGTTGAAGATTTCGGGGGGCAGAGGGAAGCTTTCTTT
CSVEDFGGQREAFF
>16|TRBJ2-1|TRBV5-1|TRBD2|NA
TGCGCCAGCAGCTTGGGGCTAGCGGGGGGTGAGAATGAGCAGTTCTTC
CASSLGLAGGENEQFF
>14|TRBJ1-4|TRBV5-1|NA|NA
TGCGCCAGCAGCGCAGGGGTTACTAATGAAAAACTGTTTTTT
CASSAGVTNEKLFF
>15|TRBJ1-2|TRBV4-1|NA|NA
TGCGCCAGCACCCCAAGGGAGGGGTTACCCTATGGCTACACCTTC
CASTPREGLPYGYTF
>13|TRBJ1-2|TRBV4-1|NA|NA
TGCGCCAGCAGGCCTATGGTTGGTTCTGGCTACACCTTC
CASRPMVGSGYTF
>16|TRBJ1-6|TRBV27|TRBD1|NA
TGTGCCAGCAGTTTATCGATTTGGACAGGGGATTCACCCCTCCACTTT
CASSLSIWTGDSPLHF
>14|TRBJ1-2|TRBV6-5|TRBD1|NA
TGTGCCAGCAGTTACCGAGGGGGCACGGATGGCTACACCTTC
CASSYRGGTDGYTF
>12|TRBJ1-3|TRBV30|NA|NA
TGTGCCTGGTCAGGGACTGGAAACACCATATATTTT
CAWSGTGNTIYF
>17|TRBJ1-4|TRBV2|TRBD1|NA
TGTGCCAGCAGTGAAGGAGACAGGGGGGTGGATACTGAAAAACTGTTTTTT
CASSEGDRGVDTEKLFF
>15|TRBJ1-5|TRBV18|TRBD1|medium-sized
TGTGCCAGCTCACCAGACAGGGGTGGGAATCAGCCCCAGCATTTT
CASSPDRGGNQPQHF
>13|TRBJ2-7|TRBV29-1|TRBD1|NA
TGCAGCGTCAACGGACAGGGAACCTACGAGCAGTACTTC
CSVNGQGTYEQYF
>17|TRBJ1-1|TRBV7-9|NA|NA
TGTGCCAGCAGCCAACGGGGGGGTGGGAGTGGTGGAACTGAAGCTTTCTTT
CASSQRGGGSGGTEAFF